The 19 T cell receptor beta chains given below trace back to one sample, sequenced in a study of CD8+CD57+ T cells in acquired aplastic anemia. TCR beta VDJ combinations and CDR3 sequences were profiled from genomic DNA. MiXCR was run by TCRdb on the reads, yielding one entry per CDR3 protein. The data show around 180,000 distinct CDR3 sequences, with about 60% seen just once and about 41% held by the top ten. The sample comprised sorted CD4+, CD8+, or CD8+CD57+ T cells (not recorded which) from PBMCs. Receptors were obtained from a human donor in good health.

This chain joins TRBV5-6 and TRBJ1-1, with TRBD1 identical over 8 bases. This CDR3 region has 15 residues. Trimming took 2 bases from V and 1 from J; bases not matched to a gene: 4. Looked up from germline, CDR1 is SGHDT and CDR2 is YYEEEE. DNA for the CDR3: TGTGCCAGCAGCTTACTGGACAGGGCGAACACTGAAGCTTTCTTT. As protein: CASSLLDRANTEAFF.

DNA of the CDR3: TGTGCCAGCAGCTTTGACAAGGCAAACACTGAAGCTTTCTTT. Its translation is CASSFDKANTEAFF. The chain joins TRBV7-6 to TRBJ1-1; D uncertain. V was shortened by 3 bases and J by 2 bases, with 10 bases between the two germline ends. Germline CDR1 is SGHVS and CDR2 is FNYEAQ. CDR3 length: 14 residues.

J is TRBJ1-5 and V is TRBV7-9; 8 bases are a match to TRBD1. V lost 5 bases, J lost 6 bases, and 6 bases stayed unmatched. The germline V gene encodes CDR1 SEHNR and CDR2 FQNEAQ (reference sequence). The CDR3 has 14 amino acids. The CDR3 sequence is CASSVTGGGQPQHF. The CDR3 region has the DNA TGTGCCAGCAGCGTAACAGGGGGAGGTCAGCCCCAGCATTTT.

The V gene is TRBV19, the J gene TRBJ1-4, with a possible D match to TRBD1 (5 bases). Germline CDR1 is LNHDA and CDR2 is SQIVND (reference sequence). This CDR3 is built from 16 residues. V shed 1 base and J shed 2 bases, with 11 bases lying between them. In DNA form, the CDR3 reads TGTGCCAGTAGTATAGGACCAGGGTTTACTAATGAAAAACTGTTTTTT. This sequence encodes CASSIGPGFTNEKLFF.

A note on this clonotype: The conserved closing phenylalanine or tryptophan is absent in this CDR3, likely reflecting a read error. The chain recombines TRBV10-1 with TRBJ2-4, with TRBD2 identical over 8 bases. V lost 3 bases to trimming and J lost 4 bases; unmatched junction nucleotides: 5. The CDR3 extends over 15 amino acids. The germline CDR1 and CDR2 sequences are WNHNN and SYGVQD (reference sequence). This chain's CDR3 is CASSEAGDGKNIQYS. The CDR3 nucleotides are TGCGCCAGCAGTGAAGCGGGAGATGGTAAAAACATTCAGTACTCC.

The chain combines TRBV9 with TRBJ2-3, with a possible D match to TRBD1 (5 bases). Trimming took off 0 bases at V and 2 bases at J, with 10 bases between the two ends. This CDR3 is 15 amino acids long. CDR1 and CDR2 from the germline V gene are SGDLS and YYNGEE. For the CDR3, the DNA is TGTGCCAGCAGCGTAGAGGGGCGGTCCACAGATACGCAGTATTTT. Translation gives CASSVEGRSTDTQYF. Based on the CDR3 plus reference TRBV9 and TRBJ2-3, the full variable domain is DSGVTQTPKHLITATGQRVTLRCSPRSGDLSVYWYQQSLDQGLQFLIQYYNGEERAKGNILERFSAQQFPDLHSELNLSSLELGDSALYFCASSVEGRSTDTQYFGPGTRLTVL.

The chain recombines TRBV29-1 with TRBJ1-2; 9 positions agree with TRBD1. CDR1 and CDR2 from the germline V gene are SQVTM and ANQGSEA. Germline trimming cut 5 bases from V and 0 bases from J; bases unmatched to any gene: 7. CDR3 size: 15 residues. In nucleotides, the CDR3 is TGCAGCGTTCGACCGGGACAGGGTTCTAACTATGGCTACACCTTC. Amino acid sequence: CSVRPGQGSNYGYTF.

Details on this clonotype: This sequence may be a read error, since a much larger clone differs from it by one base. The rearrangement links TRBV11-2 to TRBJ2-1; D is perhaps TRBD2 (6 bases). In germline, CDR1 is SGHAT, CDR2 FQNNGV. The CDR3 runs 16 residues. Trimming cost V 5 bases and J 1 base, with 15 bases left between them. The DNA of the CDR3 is TGTGCCAGCAGCCCCCTAAGGGCGGGATCCTACAATGAGCAGTTCTTC. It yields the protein CASSPLRAGSYNEQFF.

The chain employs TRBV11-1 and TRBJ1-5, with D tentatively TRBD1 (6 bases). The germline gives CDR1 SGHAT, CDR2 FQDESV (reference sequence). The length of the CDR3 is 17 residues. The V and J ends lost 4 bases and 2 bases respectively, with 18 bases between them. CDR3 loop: CASSSPTGLIGNQPQHF. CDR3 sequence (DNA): TGTGCCAGCAGCTCGCCAACAGGGTTGATTGGCAATCAGCCCCAGCATTTT.

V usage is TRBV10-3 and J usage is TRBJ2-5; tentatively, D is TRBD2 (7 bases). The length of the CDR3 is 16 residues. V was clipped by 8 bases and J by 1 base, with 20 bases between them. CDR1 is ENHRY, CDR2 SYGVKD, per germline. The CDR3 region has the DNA TGTGCCATCTCGGCGGGGGCCAAAGCCTTCCAAGAGACCCAGTACTTC. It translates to CAISAGAKAFQETQYF.

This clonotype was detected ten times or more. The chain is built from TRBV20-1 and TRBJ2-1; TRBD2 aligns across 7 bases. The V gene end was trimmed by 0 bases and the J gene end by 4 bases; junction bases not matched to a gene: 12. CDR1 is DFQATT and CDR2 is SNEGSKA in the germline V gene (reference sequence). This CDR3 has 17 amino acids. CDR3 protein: CSARDLWASGGYNEQFF. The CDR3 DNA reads TGCAGTGCTAGAGATCTCTGGGCTAGCGGAGGATACAATGAGCAGTTCTTC.

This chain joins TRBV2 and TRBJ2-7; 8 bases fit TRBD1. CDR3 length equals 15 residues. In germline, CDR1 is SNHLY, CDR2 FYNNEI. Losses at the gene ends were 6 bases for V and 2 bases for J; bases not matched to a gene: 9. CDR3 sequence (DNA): TGTGCCAGCAGGAGTAGGACAGGGTCTCCCTACGAGCAGTACTTC. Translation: CASRSRTGSPYEQYF.

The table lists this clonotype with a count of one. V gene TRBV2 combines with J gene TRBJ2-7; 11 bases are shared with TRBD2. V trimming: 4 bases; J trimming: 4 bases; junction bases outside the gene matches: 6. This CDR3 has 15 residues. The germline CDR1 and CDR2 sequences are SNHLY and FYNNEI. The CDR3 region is CASSGPSGGTYEQYF. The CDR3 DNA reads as TGTGCCAGCAGTGGCCCTAGCGGGGGGACGTACGAGCAGTACTTC.

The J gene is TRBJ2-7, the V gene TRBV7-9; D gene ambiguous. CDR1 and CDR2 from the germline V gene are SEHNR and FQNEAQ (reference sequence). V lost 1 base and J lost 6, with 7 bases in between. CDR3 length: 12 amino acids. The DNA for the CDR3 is TGTGCCAGCAGCTTAGTATCGGTCGAGCAGTACTTC. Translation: CASSLVSVEQYF.

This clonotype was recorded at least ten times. This CDR3 reads CASSEWGAETQYF. The CDR3 nucleotides read TGTGCCAGCAGTGAATGGGGGGCAGAGACCCAGTACTTC. The V and J genes are TRBV2 and TRBJ2-5, with D perhaps assigned TRBD1 or TRBD2 (6 bases each). The CDR3 extends over 13 amino acids. Germline CDR1 SNHLY, CDR2 FYNNEI. Trimming stripped 2 bases from V and 4 bases from J, with 8 bases between.

The CDR3 sequence: CASSLTGRSGEAFF. The CDR3 DNA follows: TGTGCCAGCAGCTTGACAGGGAGAAGCGGTGAAGCTTTCTTT. The chain uses TRBV7-8 and TRBJ1-1, with TRBD1 matching over 7 bases. The CDR3 has 14 amino acids. V trimming: 3 bases; J trimming: 7 bases; junction bases outside the gene matches: 8. From germline, CDR1 is SGHVS and CDR2 FQNEAQ. The full variable domain, completed using reference TRBV7-8 and TRBJ1-1, is GAGVSQSPRYKVAKRGQDVALRCDPISGHVSLFWYQQALGQGPEFLTYFQNEAQLDKSGLPSDRFFAERPEGSVSTLKIQRTQQEDSAVYLCASSLTGRSGEAFFGQGTRLTVV.

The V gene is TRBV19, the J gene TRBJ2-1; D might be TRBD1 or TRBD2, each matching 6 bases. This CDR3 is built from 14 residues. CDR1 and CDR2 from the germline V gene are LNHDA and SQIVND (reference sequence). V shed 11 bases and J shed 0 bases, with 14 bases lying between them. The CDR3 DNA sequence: TGTGCCTCTGCCGGGGGCGGCTCCTACAATGAGCAGTTCTTC. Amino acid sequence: CASAGGGSYNEQFF.

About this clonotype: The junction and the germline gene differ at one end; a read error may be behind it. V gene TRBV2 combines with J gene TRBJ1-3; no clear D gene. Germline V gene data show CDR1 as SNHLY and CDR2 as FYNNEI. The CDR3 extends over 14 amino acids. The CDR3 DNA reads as TGTGCCAGCAGTTTTACGGGTTCTGGAGACACCATATATTTT. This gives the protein CASSFTGSGDTIYF.

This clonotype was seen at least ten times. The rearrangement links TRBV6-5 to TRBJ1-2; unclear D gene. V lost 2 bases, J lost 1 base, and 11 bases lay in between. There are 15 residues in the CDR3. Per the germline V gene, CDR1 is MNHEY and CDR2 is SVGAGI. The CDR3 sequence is CASSYGSSNNYGYTF. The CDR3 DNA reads TGTGCCAGCAGTTACGGGTCATCGAATAACTATGGCTACACCTTC.